This T cell receptor beta chain was sequenced during a study of control samples from healthy donors and cancer patients. This table comes from immunoSEQ multiplex PCR, and its TCRdb copy is limited to in-frame clones, with some not included. The sample lists some 120,000 clones, around nine tenths occurring once. Sequenced material: blood. The TCR comes from a woman in her 70s in good health.

For the CDR3, the DNA is TGTGCCAGTAGTATTAATGTGGCCGGGGAGCTGTTTTTT. Protein sequence: CASSINVAGELFF. The chain joins TRBV19 to TRBJ2-2; D gene uncertain. V lost 3 bases and J lost 6, with 8 bases in between. Germline values: CDR1 LNHDA, CDR2 SQIVND (reference sequence). The CDR3 has 13 residues.